This T cell receptor beta chain was found in a study of beta chain features in type 1 diabetes. Trimming left V 1 base short and J 13 bases short, with 11 bases between. The CDR3 is made up of 12 amino acids. In germline, CDR1 is SGHTA, CDR2 FQGNSA. This clone was detected only a few times. What it recognizes is unknown. Whole-study results and caveats: Resolution of whether HLA type affects TCRB rearrangement was not achieved here. Shorter templates might be favored by PCR, and equally so in patients and in controls. Type 1 diabetes patients showed a moderate but significant shortening of TCRB CDR3s in all four CD4+ subsets. Type 1 diabetes patients had VDJ junctions that carried fewer insertions and more deletions.

As every portion of the isolated RNA was reverse transcribed, the sequencing read expressed TCRB transcripts. Produced via immunoSEQ multiplex PCR; TCRdb's table is partial and in-frame only. The table includes 600,000 or so clones, about 14% detected once. Averaging around 110 mL, one heparinised blood draw was given by each donor. The sequence derives from a man between 18 and 29 years old with type 1 diabetes. Sequenced input: naive CD4+ T cells from blood. This chain joins TRBV7-2 and TRBJ2-1; TRBD2 might be the D (6 bases). The CDR3 protein is CASSLDPGSQFF. In DNA form, the CDR3 reads TGTGCCAGCAGCTTAGACCCCGGGAGCCAGTTCTTC.